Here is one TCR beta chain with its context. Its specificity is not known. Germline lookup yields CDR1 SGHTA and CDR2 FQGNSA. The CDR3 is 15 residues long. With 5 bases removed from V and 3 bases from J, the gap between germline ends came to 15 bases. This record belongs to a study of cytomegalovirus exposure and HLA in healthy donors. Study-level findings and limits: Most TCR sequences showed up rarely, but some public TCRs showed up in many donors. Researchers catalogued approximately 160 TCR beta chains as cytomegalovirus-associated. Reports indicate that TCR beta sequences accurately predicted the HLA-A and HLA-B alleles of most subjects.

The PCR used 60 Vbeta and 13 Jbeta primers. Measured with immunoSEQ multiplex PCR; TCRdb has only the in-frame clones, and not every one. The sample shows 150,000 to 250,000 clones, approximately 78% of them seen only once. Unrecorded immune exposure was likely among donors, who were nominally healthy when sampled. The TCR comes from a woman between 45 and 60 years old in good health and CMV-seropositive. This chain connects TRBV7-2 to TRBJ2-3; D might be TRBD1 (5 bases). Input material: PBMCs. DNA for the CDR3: TGTGCCAGCAGCCCTCCGAGTGCAGGGACAGATACGCAGTATTTT. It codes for CASSPPSAGTDTQYF.